This entry lists 22 T cell receptor beta chains sequenced from one sample in a study of T cell responses to AZD1222 COVID-19 vaccine. Here immunoSEQ multiplex PCR was the method, and the copy in TCRdb shows in-frame clones only, minus some. The sample has 96,000 or so clones, 80% to 90% seen once. The sample was peripheral blood, taken on day 0 of AZD1222 vaccination. The source is an adult in good health.

This chain connects TRBV14 to TRBJ1-1; no definite D call. Trimming shortened V by 0 bases and J by 14 bases, and 22 bases separated the two germline ends. The germline CDR1 and CDR2 sequences are SGHDN and FVKESK. The CDR3 spans 15 residues. The CDR3 is CASSQDQNGLILPFF. The CDR3 DNA reads TGTGCCAGCAGCCAAGACCAGAATGGGCTCATTCTCCCGTTCTTT.

The V call is TRBV6-2 or TRBV6-3, the J call TRBJ2-7, with TRBD1 matching over 8 bases. CDR1 MNHEY and CDR2 SVGEGT come from the germline V gene. The V gene end was trimmed by 0 bases and the J gene end by 9 bases; junction bases not matched to a gene: 10. This CDR3 is 15 amino acids long. CDR3 coding DNA: TGTGCCAGCAGTTACTCAGGGACAGGACCACCGGTGCAGTACTTC. This codes for CASSYSGTGPPVQYF.

The rearrangement uses TRBV20-1 and TRBJ1-2; 8 positions match TRBD1. The trim removed 8 bases at V and 4 bases at J, leaving 3 bases unmatched. CDR1 is DFQATT and CDR2 is SNEGSKA in the germline V gene (reference sequence). The CDR3 has 11 amino acids. The CDR3: CSTGGSYGYTF. In DNA, the CDR3 is TGCAGTACAGGGGGGAGCTATGGCTACACCTTC.

The gene calls are TRBV9 and TRBJ1-2; unclear D gene. With 3 bases removed from V and 3 bases from J, the gap between germline ends came to 15 bases. The germline V gene has CDR1 SGDLS and CDR2 YYNGEE. The CDR3 has 15 residues. CDR3 loop: CASSAFVGSYYGYTF. CDR3 DNA sequence: TGTGCCAGCAGCGCTTTCGTAGGGAGCTACTATGGCTACACCTTC.

V and J are TRBV5-1 and TRBJ2-7, with D maybe TRBD2 (5 bases). Trimming stripped 7 bases from V and 0 bases from J, with 14 bases between. This CDR3 comprises 14 residues. The germline V gene encodes CDR1 SGHRS and CDR2 YFSETQ. The CDR3 bases are TGCGCCAGCCGCCAAGAAGGGAGCTCCTACGAGCAGTACTTC. It specifies CASRQEGSSYEQYF.

The chain carries TRBV20-1 and TRBJ2-5; a weak D match, TRBD1 (6 bases). In germline, CDR1 is DFQATT, CDR2 SNEGSKA (reference sequence). Trimming took off 6 bases at V and 11 bases at J, with 13 bases between the two ends. This CDR3 is 10 amino acids long. CDR3 amino acids: CSAGSGEQYF. The CDR3 DNA follows: TGCAGTGCCGGGTCAGGGGAGCAGTACTTC.

The gene calls are TRBV6-1 and TRBJ1-1; D remains unclear. Trimming took 3 bases from V and 0 from J, leaving 11 bases between them. CDR1 and CDR2 (germline): MNHNS, SASEGT. The CDR3 loop spans 15 amino acids. In DNA, the CDR3 is TGTGCCAGCAGTGAGGTGGGCCTGATGAACACTGAAGCTTTCTTT. It translates to CASSEVGLMNTEAFF.

The chain employs TRBV2 and TRBJ2-3; perhaps TRBD2 as D (5 bases). The germline V and J ends were trimmed by 6 bases and 8 bases, with 15 bases remaining between them. The CDR3 runs 13 residues. Germline V CDR1 and CDR2: SNHLY, FYNNEI. The CDR3 sequence is CASRIARRGTQYF. The CDR3 DNA is TGTGCCAGCAGGATCGCTCGTCGGGGTACGCAGTATTTT.

The V and J genes are TRBV4-2 and TRBJ2-7; a possible D gene is TRBD1 (6 bases). From germline, CDR1 is LGHNA and CDR2 YNFKEQ. The CDR3 has 15 residues. V gave up 4 bases and J gave up 1 base, with 14 bases separating them. This CDR3 is CASSRFEGGSYEQYF. For the CDR3, the DNA is TGTGCCAGCAGCCGATTCGAAGGGGGTTCCTACGAGCAGTACTTC.

The J gene is TRBJ1-2, the V gene TRBV30; D remains unclear. This CDR3 contains 15 residues. V lost 4 bases, J lost 0 bases, and 15 bases lay in between. Germline lookup yields CDR1 GTSNPN and CDR2 SVGIG (reference sequence). CDR3 protein: CAWTSPRTANYGYTF. For the CDR3, the DNA is TGTGCCTGGACCTCCCCCCGTACAGCTAACTATGGCTACACCTTC.

V usage is TRBV5-8 and J usage is TRBJ1-1, with D uncertain. Germline assignment: CDR1 SGHTS and CDR2 YDEGEE. The length of the CDR3 is 13 residues. V lost 2 bases and J lost 8, with 13 bases in between. The CDR3 coding sequence is TGTGCCAGCAGCTTTTTAATCAGCGAGGAAGCTTTCTTT. Translating gives CASSFLISEEAFF.

The rearrangement uses TRBV4-2 and TRBJ1-2; D gene uncertain. Looked up from germline, CDR1 is LGHNA and CDR2 is YNFKEQ. The CDR3 is 13 amino acids. Trimming removed 0 bases from V and 6 bases from J, with 8 bases in between. This CDR3 is CASSQEIPNGYTF. In DNA form, the CDR3 reads TGTGCCAGCAGCCAAGAAATCCCTAATGGCTACACCTTC.

The chain links TRBV3-1 (or the pseudogene TRBV3-2) to TRBJ2-3, with 11 positions matching TRBD2. This CDR3 is built from 17 residues. The germline V gene encodes CDR1 LGHDT and CDR2 YNNKEL (reference sequence). After removal of 0 bases from V and 5 bases from J, the junction contained 7 bases not matched to a gene. In DNA form, the CDR3 reads TGTGCCAGCAGCCAAGAATTGAGACTAGCGGGGATAGATACGCAGTATTTT. Translated: CASSQELRLAGIDTQYF.

This chain links TRBV2 with TRBJ1-1; D is possibly TRBD1 (5 bases). Trimming removed 7 bases at V and 2 bases at J, with 11 bases between. The CDR3 spans 13 residues. The germline V gene encodes CDR1 SNHLY and CDR2 FYNNEI. CDR3 sequence: CASNQQANTEAFF. The CDR3 coding sequence is TGTGCCAGCAATCAACAGGCCAACACTGAAGCTTTCTTT.

This chain uses TRBV6-5 with TRBJ1-2; D might be TRBD1 (5 bases). CDR3 length: 13 residues. V lost 10 bases to trimming and J lost 3 bases, with 15 bases between them. Germline V lookup: CDR1 MNHEY, CDR2 SVGAGI. The CDR3: CAIPLGGYYGYTF. CDR3 DNA sequence: TGTGCCATCCCCCTGGGGGGGTACTATGGCTACACCTTC.

This chain connects TRBV28 to TRBJ1-1, with D tentatively TRBD1 (6 bases). This CDR3 is 14 amino acids long. The germline V gene has CDR1 MDHEN and CDR2 SYDVKM. The V end lost 6 bases, the J end lost 0 bases, and 11 bases lay between the germline ends. This CDR3 reads CASRIGQLNTEAFF. The CDR3 nucleotides read TGTGCCAGCAGGATTGGACAGTTGAACACTGAAGCTTTCTTT.

The rearrangement joins TRBV4-3 to TRBJ2-5; D is ambiguous. Germline lookup yields CDR1 LGHNA and CDR2 YSLEER. The V end lost 4 bases, the J end lost 1 base, and 10 bases lay between the germline ends. This CDR3 spans 14 amino acids. The CDR3 reads CASSPDSSQETQYF. In nucleotides, the CDR3 is TGCGCCAGCAGCCCAGATTCGTCCCAAGAGACCCAGTACTTC.

The V gene is TRBV7-2, the J gene TRBJ1-1; D possibly corresponds to TRBD1 (5 bases). CDR1 and CDR2 (germline): SGHTA, FQGNSA. The CDR3 sequence is 13 residues long. V lost 3 bases to trimming and J lost 6 bases, with 11 bases between them. CDR3 amino acids: CASSFLRGAEAFF. The CDR3 nucleotides read TGTGCCAGCAGCTTCTTGCGGGGGGCTGAAGCTTTCTTT.

The chain links TRBV5-6 to TRBJ1-5; possibly TRBD1 for D (5 bases). Looked up from germline, CDR1 is SGHDT and CDR2 is YYEEEE. CDR3 size: 14 residues. Trimming pared 1 base from V and 3 bases from J, leaving 8 bases between. The CDR3 sequence: CASSLTGNNQPQHF. The CDR3 DNA sequence: TGTGCCAGCAGCTTGACAGGTAACAATCAGCCCCAGCATTTT. The whole variable domain, remainder taken from reference TRBV5-6 and TRBJ1-5, is DAGVTQSPTHLIKTRGQQVTLRCSPKSGHDTVSWYQQALGQGPQFIFQYYEEEERQRGNFPDRFSGHQFPNYSSELNVNALLLGDSALYLCASSLTGNNQPQHFGDGTRLSIL.

For the CDR3, the DNA is TGTGCCAGCAGCTTAGGGGGTCCGGAATCACTGGTCTATGGCTACACCTTC. Its protein is CASSLGGPESLVYGYTF. The chain employs TRBV7-2 and TRBJ1-2, with no clear D. This CDR3 region has 17 residues. Trimming shortened V by 1 base and J by 4 bases, and 19 bases separated the two germline ends. Per the germline V gene, CDR1 is SGHTA and CDR2 is FQGNSA.

The V gene is TRBV2, the J gene TRBJ1-5; no firm D call. Looked up from germline, CDR1 is SNHLY and CDR2 is FYNNEI. The CDR3 length is 16 residues. V was pared by 6 bases and J by 0 bases, with 15 bases between. In nucleotides, the CDR3 is TGTGCCAGCAGGGGAGGGTCGACTATTAGCAATCAGCCCCAGCATTTT. Translation gives CASRGGSTISNQPQHF.

This clone was found once. The genes are TRBV28 and TRBJ2-7; the match to TRBD1 covers 10 bases. Germline V CDR1 and CDR2: MDHEN, SYDVKM. V trimming: 7 bases; J trimming: 5 bases; junction bases outside the gene matches: 5. The CDR3 spans 13 residues. CDR3 region: CASNPGQGNEQYF. The CDR3 region has the DNA TGTGCCAGCAATCCGGGACAGGGGAACGAGCAGTACTTC. Full variable domain (remainder filled in from reference TRBV28 and TRBJ2-7): DVKVTQSSRYLVKRTGEKVFLECVQDMDHENMFWYRQDPGLGLRLIYFSYDVKMKEKGDIPEGYSVSREKKERFSLILESASTNQTSMYLCASNPGQGNEQYFGPGTRLTVT.